This entry describes one T cell receptor beta chain. Its antigen is unknown. The data originate from a study of cytomegalovirus exposure and HLA in healthy donors. Whole-study results and caveats: In a later analysis, at a false discovery rate of 0.05, 15,000 to 20,000 TCR beta sequences matched HLA alleles. When analyzed later, a missense DCLRE1C variant was found to be linked to TCR beta V- and J-gene trimming.

13 Jbeta primers and 60 Vbeta primers were used for the PCR. Some clones are missing from TCRdb's copy, which holds only in-frame ones; the method was immunoSEQ multiplex PCR. The table includes over 150,000 clones, more than 60% detected once. The TCR originated in a man in his forties in good health and CMV-seronegative. Source material: PBMCs.

This chain's CDR3 is CASRITGSRNQPQHF. CDR3 coding DNA: TGTGCCAGTAGGATAACCGGGTCCCGCAATCAGCCCCAGCATTTT. The chain combines TRBV19 with TRBJ1-5; no reliable D call. The CDR3 spans 15 residues. V was pared by 6 bases and J by 2 bases, with 14 bases between. The germline gives CDR1 LNHDA, CDR2 SQIVND (reference sequence). Complete variable domain (other parts from reference TRBV19 and TRBJ1-5): DGGITQSPKYLFRKEGQNVTLSCEQNLNHDAMYWYRQDPGQGLRLIYYSQIVNDFQKGDIAEGYSVSREKKESFPLTVTSAQKNPTAFYLCASRITGSRNQPQHFGDGTRLSIL.